A single sample is the source of the 30 T cell receptor beta chains below, sequenced in a study of Graves' ophthalmopathy and Graves' hyperthyroidism. RNA transcripts provided the template for amplifying TCR beta CDR3 regions. HTBI-primed first-round RT-PCR preceded second-round multiplex PCR. TCRdb processed the multiplex PCR reads anew with MiXCR; each CDR3 protein has one entry. The top ten clones hold 5.5% to 8% of a sample with a few hundred thousand distinct CDR3 sequences, 15% of them seen once. Sequenced input: peripheral blood. Source of these receptors: a young woman with stable Graves' hyperthyroidism.

This clonotype was seen repeatedly, ten times or more. The chain uses TRBV6-2 or TRBV6-3 and TRBJ2-7, with TRBD2 as a possible D gene (7 bases). The V end was cut by 7 bases, the J end by 5 bases, with 24 bases between. CDR3 size: 16 residues. The germline V gene encodes CDR1 MNHEY and CDR2 SVGEGT. The CDR3 protein is CASNTGTGGHPDEQYF. The CDR3 DNA sequence: TGTGCCAGCAATACGGGGACCGGGGGGCATCCAGACGAGCAGTACTTC.

Concerning this clonotype itself: It is likely a read error, because the conserved phenylalanine at the end of the CDR3 is missing. The chain uses TRBV12-3 or TRBV12-4 and TRBJ2-5, with no clear D. Trimming pared 2 bases from V and 7 bases from J, leaving 5 bases between. The CDR3 covers 11 residues. CDR3: CASSLPGTQYC. DNA of the CDR3: TGTGCCAGCAGTTTACCCGGGACCCAGTACTGC.

This clonotype was found many times. The chain carries TRBV11-1 and TRBJ2-7; 12 bases are a match to TRBD1. The CDR3 length is 16 residues. Trimming removed 5 bases from V and 0 bases from J; junction bases left unmatched: 5. Germline lookup yields CDR1 SGHAT and CDR2 FQDESV (reference sequence). The CDR3 loop reads CASSRGTGGFSYEQYF. As DNA, the CDR3 is TGTGCCAGCAGCCGAGGGACAGGGGGCTTCTCCTACGAGCAGTACTTC.

In its sample, this clonotype was seen many times. V gene TRBV27 combines with J gene TRBJ2-7, with D perhaps TRBD1 (6 bases). The CDR3 extends over 13 amino acids. From germline, CDR1 is MNHEY and CDR2 SMNVEV (reference sequence). Trimming took 8 bases from V and 3 from J, leaving 14 bases between them. In DNA form, the CDR3 reads TGTGCCAGCGCTCAGGGGATTGACTACGAGCAGTACTTC. Protein product: CASAQGIDYEQYF.

This clonotype was observed at least ten times. V gene TRBV2 combines with J gene TRBJ2-5, with D maybe TRBD1 (6 bases). CDR1 is SNHLY, CDR2 FYNNEI, per germline. The CDR3 has 13 amino acids. V shed 8 bases and J shed 0 bases, with 10 bases lying between them. CDR3: CASSGQYQETQYF. As DNA, the CDR3 is TGTGCCAGCTCCGGACAGTACCAAGAGACCCAGTACTTC.

This clonotype was found a few times. The rearrangement joins TRBV11-1 to TRBJ1-3, with 8 bases fitting TRBD1. V dropped 4 bases and J dropped 4; count of bases not matched to a gene: 12. Germline CDR1 and CDR2: SGHAT and FQDESV (reference sequence). CDR3 length equals 17 residues. The DNA for the CDR3 is TGTGCCAGCAGCTCGCTCTCAGGGGGCGCGGAAGGAAACACCATATATTTT. It is translated as CASSSLSGGAEGNTIYF.

This clonotype appeared a single time. V and J are TRBV9 and TRBJ2-7; D may match TRBD1 or TRBD2 (5 bases each). V was pared by 0 bases and J by 2 bases, with 12 bases between. Germline CDR1 reads SGDLS; CDR2 reads YYNGEE. This CDR3 is built from 15 residues. This CDR3 is CASSVDGTSTYEQYF. CDR3 bases: TGTGCCAGCAGCGTAGATGGGACCTCGACCTACGAGCAGTACTTC.

This clonotype was counted at least ten times. The CDR3 DNA follows: TGTGCCAGCAAATTGGGGCAGGGGAGCACTGAAGCTTTCTTT. This sequence encodes CASKLGQGSTEAFF. This chain uses TRBV7-3 with TRBJ1-1; D might be TRBD1 (6 bases). Germline V gene data show CDR1 as SGHTA and CDR2 as FQGTGA. Trimming took off 7 bases at V and 4 bases at J, with 16 bases between the two ends. CDR3 length: 14 residues.

This clonotype showed up many times. The chain couples TRBV6-5 to TRBJ1-1, with 7 nucleotides matching TRBD1. V shed 4 bases, J shed 0 bases, and the junction held 5 bases outside the gene matches. CDR3 length equals 15 residues. Germline V gene lookup returns CDR1 MNHEY and CDR2 SVGAGI. The CDR3 bases are TGTGCCAGCAGTTTAGAAGGGGGCCTGAACACTGAAGCTTTCTTT. Translated, it gives CASSLEGGLNTEAFF.

This clonotype came up many times. The V and J genes are TRBV29-1 and TRBJ2-5; TRBD2 aligns across 7 bases. The J segment lost 2 bases and the V segment lost 3 bases, leaving 3 bases of the junction unmatched. The germline V gene has CDR1 SQVTM and CDR2 ANQGSEA. This CDR3 spans 13 amino acids. This CDR3 is CSVDPGGQETQYF. As DNA, the CDR3 is TGCAGCGTTGATCCGGGGGGTCAAGAGACCCAGTACTTC.

This clonotype was seen ten or more times. The J gene is TRBJ1-6, the V gene TRBV27, with D possibly being TRBD1 (5 bases). Germline-derived CDR1 and CDR2 are MNHEY and SMNVEV (reference sequence). Trimming cost V 2 bases and J 7 bases, with 15 bases left between them. The CDR3 has 16 residues. CDR3 coding DNA: TGTGCCAGCAGTTTAGGGATCACCGGGGGGAATTCACCCCTCCACTTT. It codes for CASSLGITGGNSPLHF.

In this sample, this clonotype turned up many times. This chain connects TRBV25-1 to TRBJ1-1; possible D gene TRBD1, 6 bases. The CDR3 totals 14 residues. Trimming cost V 7 bases and J 0 bases, with 12 bases left between them. Germline CDR1 and CDR2: MGHDK and SYGVNS. The CDR3: CASIPQGLNTEAFF. In DNA, the CDR3 is TGTGCCAGCATTCCTCAGGGGCTGAACACTGAAGCTTTCTTT.

This clonotype has only a few counts. The chain is built from TRBV4-1 and TRBJ2-2; 12 nucleotides align to TRBD2. Germline CDR1 is MGHRA and CDR2 is YSYEKL. V lost 1 base, J lost 6 bases, and 3 bases stayed unmatched. The CDR3 length is 16 residues. The CDR3 nucleotides are TGCGCCAGCAGCCAAGTCCCTAGCGGGGGGGCCGGGGAGCTGTTTTTT. Translated: CASSQVPSGGAGELFF.

The chain links TRBV28 to TRBJ1-2; the match to TRBD1 covers 8 bases. Unmatched junction bases numbered 7, after V lost 5 bases and J lost 8 bases. The CDR3 runs to 13 residues. Germline V gives CDR1 MDHEN, CDR2 SYDVKM. CDR3 bases: TGTGCCAGCAGTACAGGGGGAGGCGGCGGCTACACCTTC. It translates to CASSTGGGGGYTF.

V usage is TRBV7-8 and J usage is TRBJ2-1, with 7 bases fitting TRBD1. J gave up 4 bases and V 5 bases, and 8 bases lay outside the gene matches. CDR1 and CDR2 from the germline V gene are SGHVS and FQNEAQ. The CDR3 extends over 15 amino acids. This CDR3 is CASSGTGTEYNEQFF. The CDR3 coding sequence is TGTGCCAGCAGCGGGACCGGGACAGAATACAATGAGCAGTTCTTC.

The chain recombines TRBV5-1 with TRBJ1-1; D uncertain. With 4 bases removed from V and 3 bases from J, the gap between germline ends came to 13 bases. CDR3 length: 14 residues. CDR1 is SGHRS and CDR2 is YFSETQ in the germline V gene. The CDR3 spells CASSLGGMDTEAFF. The CDR3 nucleotides read TGCGCCAGCAGCCTCGGAGGAATGGACACTGAAGCTTTCTTT.

This clonotype was seen repeatedly, ten times or more. The chain uses TRBV11-2 and TRBJ2-4; maybe TRBD2 (5 bases). The CDR3 is made up of 15 amino acids. The germline V gene has CDR1 SGHAT and CDR2 FQNNGV. V lost 0 bases to trimming and J lost 2 bases, with 8 bases between them. CDR3 nucleotide sequence: TGTGCCAGCAGCTTAGACGGGATTCCCAAAAACATTCAGTACTTC. Its translation: CASSLDGIPKNIQYF.

This clonotype was seen ten or more times. The J gene is TRBJ2-4, the V gene TRBV12-3 or TRBV12-4; D is ambiguous. V shed 6 bases and J shed 0 bases, with 6 bases lying between them. The CDR3 spans 13 residues. The CDR3 DNA follows: TGTGCCAGCAGGATCGGAGCCAAAAACATTCAGTACTTC. Amino acid sequence: CASRIGAKNIQYF.

The chain recombines TRBV6-1 with TRBJ1-2; 11 positions match TRBD1. CDR1 is MNHNS and CDR2 is SASEGT in the germline V gene. The CDR3 has 15 amino acids. Trimming removed 6 bases from V and 1 base from J; junction bases left unmatched: 4. The CDR3 DNA follows: TGTGCCAGCAGGCCCGGGACAGGGGGTAACTATGGCTACACCTTC. Protein: CASRPGTGGNYGYTF.

This clonotype has a count of ten or more. This chain connects TRBV28 to TRBJ2-7; TRBD1 matches at 10 bases. V shed 6 bases and J 4 bases; nucleotides not matched to a gene: 3. This CDR3 has 13 amino acids. Germline V gene sequence: CDR1 MDHEN, CDR2 SYDVKM. CDR3 sequence: CASRRDRGYEQYF. DNA of the CDR3: TGTGCCAGCAGACGGGACAGGGGATACGAGCAGTACTTC.

Ten or more counts support this clonotype. The DNA for the CDR3 is TGCGCCAGCAGTCACTTTAATAATGGGCAGTACTTC. This codes for CASSHFNNGQYF. The chain combines TRBV10-2 with TRBJ2-7; D gene unclear. V was clipped by 5 bases and J by 9 bases, with 14 bases between them. The CDR3 totals 12 residues. Germline assignment: CDR1 WSHSY and CDR2 SAAADI.

This clonotype was observed at least ten times. The V and J genes are TRBV7-3 and TRBJ1-2, with a possible D match to TRBD1 (6 bases). Germline-derived CDR1 and CDR2 are SGHTA and FQGTGA. The CDR3 runs 15 residues. Trimming shortened V by 5 bases and J by 4 bases, and 17 bases separated the two germline ends. The CDR3 DNA is TGTGCCAGCAGCCTCAAGGGTCAGGGGATCTATGGCTACACCTTC. Protein product: CASSLKGQGIYGYTF.

This clonotype was observed many times. The V gene is TRBV7-9, the J gene TRBJ2-7, with a possible D match to TRBD1 (5 bases). The V gene's germline CDR1 is SEHNR and CDR2 FQNEAQ (reference sequence). The CDR3 runs 15 residues. V was pared by 0 bases and J by 1 base, with 10 bases between. This CDR3 reads CASSLAGDRSYEQYF. The CDR3 bases are TGTGCCAGCAGCTTAGCGGGCGACAGATCCTACGAGCAGTACTTC.

This clonotype was detected ten times or more. The V gene is TRBV13, the J gene TRBJ1-1, with D unclear. V was shortened by 5 bases and J by 0 bases, with 13 bases between the two germline ends. CDR1 is PRHDT, CDR2 FYEKMQ, per germline (reference sequence). The CDR3 is 15 amino acids. CDR3 in DNA: TGTGCCAGCAGCGCCCCGGAAACGTTGAACACTGAAGCTTTCTTT. This encodes CASSAPETLNTEAFF.

This clonotype has just a few counts. The rearrangement links TRBV19 to TRBJ1-2, with 12 bases identical to TRBD1. Germline V lookup: CDR1 LNHDA, CDR2 SQIVND (reference sequence). CDR3 length: 16 amino acids. V trimming: 0 bases; J trimming: 4 bases; junction bases outside the gene matches: 3. CDR3: CASSIEGTGGGYGYTF. CDR3 bases: TGTGCCAGTAGTATAGAAGGGACAGGGGGCGGCTATGGCTACACCTTC.

In this sample, this clonotype turned up many times. As DNA, the CDR3 is TGTGCCAGCAGTCCAGGGAACTATGGCTACACCTTC. This encodes CASSPGNYGYTF. The V and J genes are TRBV12-3 or TRBV12-4 and TRBJ1-2, with D possibly matching TRBD1 (5 bases). Trimming shortened V by 5 bases and J by 2 bases, and 6 bases separated the two germline ends. This CDR3 is 12 amino acids long.

The chain carries TRBV19 and TRBJ2-3; D tentatively reads TRBD1 or TRBD2 (6 bases each). Trimming removed 5 bases at V and 1 base at J, with 10 bases between. Germline CDR1 is LNHDA and CDR2 is SQIVND (reference sequence). The CDR3 has 14 amino acids. CDR3: CASSEEGGTDTQYF. The CDR3 DNA reads TGTGCCAGTAGTGAGGAGGGGGGCACAGATACGCAGTATTTT. Full variable domain (missing parts from reference TRBV19 and TRBJ2-3): DGGITQSPKYLFRKEGQNVTLSCEQNLNHDAMYWYRQDPGQGLRLIYYSQIVNDFQKGDIAEGYSVSREKKESFPLTVTSAQKNPTAFYLCASSEEGGTDTQYFGPGTRLTVL.

This sequence joins TRBV20-1 and TRBJ1-5, with 9 nucleotides matching TRBD1. Germline-derived CDR1 and CDR2 are DFQATT and SNEGSKA (reference sequence). This CDR3 has 15 residues. J was trimmed by 7 bases and V by 1 base; bases with no gene match: 8. CDR3 region: CSARGQGGLRQPQHF. The CDR3 DNA sequence: TGCAGTGCTAGAGGACAGGGGGGCCTCCGGCAGCCCCAGCATTTT.

This clonotype has ten or more counts. CDR3 DNA sequence: TGTGCCAGCGCACCGGGCCCTACCTACGAGCAGTACTTC. Residues: CASAPGPTYEQYF. The J gene is TRBJ2-7, the V gene TRBV11-2; D remains ambiguous. The V gene lost 8 bases and the J gene lost 2 bases, with 13 bases spanning the gap. CDR3 length: 13 amino acids. Germline V gene lookup returns CDR1 SGHAT and CDR2 FQNNGV. The whole variable domain, remainder taken from reference TRBV11-2 and TRBJ2-7, is EAGVAQSPRYKIIEKRQSVAFWCNPISGHATLYWYQQILGQGPKLLIQFQNNGVVDDSQLPKDRFSAERLKGVDSTLKIQPAKLEDSAVYLCASAPGPTYEQYFGPGTRLTVT.

In this sample, this clonotype turned up many times. The chain uses TRBV29-1 and TRBJ1-1; unclear D gene. V lost 7 bases to trimming and J lost 4 bases, with 16 bases between them. The germline CDR1 and CDR2 sequences are SQVTM and ANQGSEA. This CDR3 region has 13 residues. The CDR3 reads CSGWRGFGTEAFF. The CDR3 DNA reads as TGCAGCGGCTGGCGGGGATTTGGCACTGAAGCTTTCTTT.